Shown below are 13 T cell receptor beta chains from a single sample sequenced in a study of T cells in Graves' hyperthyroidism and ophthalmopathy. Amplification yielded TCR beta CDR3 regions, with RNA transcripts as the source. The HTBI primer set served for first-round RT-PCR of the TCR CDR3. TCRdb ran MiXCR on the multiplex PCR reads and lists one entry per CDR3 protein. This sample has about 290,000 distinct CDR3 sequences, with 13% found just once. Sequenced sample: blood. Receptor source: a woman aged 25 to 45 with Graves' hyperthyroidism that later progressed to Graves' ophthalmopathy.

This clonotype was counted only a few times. CDR3 in amino acids: CASAQGGYGNTIYF. CDR3 nucleotides: TGTGCCAGTGCCCAGGGGGGGTATGGAAACACCATATATTTT. V is TRBV6-1 and J is TRBJ1-3, with 7 bases matching TRBD1. Germline-derived CDR1 and CDR2 are MNHNS and SASEGT. This CDR3 has 14 amino acids. Trimming cost V 9 bases and J 3 bases; bases outside gene matches: 8.

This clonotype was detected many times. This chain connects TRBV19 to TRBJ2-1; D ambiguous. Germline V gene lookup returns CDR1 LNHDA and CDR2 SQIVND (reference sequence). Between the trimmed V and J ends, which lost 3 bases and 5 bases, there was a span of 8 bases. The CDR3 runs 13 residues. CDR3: CASSIGVDNEQFF. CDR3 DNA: TGTGCCAGTAGTATTGGGGTGGACAATGAGCAGTTCTTC.

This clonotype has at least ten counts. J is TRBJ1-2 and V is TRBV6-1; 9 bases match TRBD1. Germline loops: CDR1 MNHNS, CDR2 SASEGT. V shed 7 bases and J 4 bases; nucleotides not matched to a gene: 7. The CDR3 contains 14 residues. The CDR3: CASKKQTGGYGYTF. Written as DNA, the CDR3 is TGTGCCAGCAAAAAGCAGACAGGGGGCTATGGCTACACCTTC.

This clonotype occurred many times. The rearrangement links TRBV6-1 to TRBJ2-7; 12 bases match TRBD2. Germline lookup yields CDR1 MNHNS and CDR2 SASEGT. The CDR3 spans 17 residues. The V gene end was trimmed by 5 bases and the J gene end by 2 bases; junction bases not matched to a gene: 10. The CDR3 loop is CASSSTSGRVFTYEQYF. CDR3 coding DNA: TGTGCCAGCAGTTCGACTAGCGGGAGAGTCTTTACCTACGAGCAGTACTTC.

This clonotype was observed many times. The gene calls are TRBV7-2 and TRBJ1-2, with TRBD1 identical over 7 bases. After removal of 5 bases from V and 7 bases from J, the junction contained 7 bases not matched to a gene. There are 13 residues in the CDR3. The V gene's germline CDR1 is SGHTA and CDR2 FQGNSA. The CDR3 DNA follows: TGTGCCAGCAGCGCCGGGACAGCCCCTGGCTACACCTTC. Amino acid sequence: CASSAGTAPGYTF.

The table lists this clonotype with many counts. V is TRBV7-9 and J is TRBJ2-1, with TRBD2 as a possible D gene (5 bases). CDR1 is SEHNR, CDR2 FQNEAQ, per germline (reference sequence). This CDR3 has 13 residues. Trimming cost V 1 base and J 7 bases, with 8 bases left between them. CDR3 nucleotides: TGTGCCAGCAGCTTAGGCGGGCGAAATGAGCAGTTCTTC. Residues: CASSLGGRNEQFF.

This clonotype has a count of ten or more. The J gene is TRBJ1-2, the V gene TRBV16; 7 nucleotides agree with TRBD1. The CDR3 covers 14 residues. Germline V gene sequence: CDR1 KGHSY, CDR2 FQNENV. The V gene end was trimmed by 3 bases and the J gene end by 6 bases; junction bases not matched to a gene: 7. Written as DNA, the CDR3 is TGTGCCAGCAGCCAGCGCAGGGGGTCAGATGGCTACACCTTC. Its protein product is CASSQRRGSDGYTF.

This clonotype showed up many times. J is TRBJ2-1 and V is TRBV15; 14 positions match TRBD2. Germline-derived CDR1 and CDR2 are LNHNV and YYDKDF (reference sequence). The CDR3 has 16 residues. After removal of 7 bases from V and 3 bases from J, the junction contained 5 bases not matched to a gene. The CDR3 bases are TGTGCCACCACCTCCGGGACTAGCGGGAGCTACAATGAGCAGTTCTTC. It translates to CATTSGTSGSYNEQFF.

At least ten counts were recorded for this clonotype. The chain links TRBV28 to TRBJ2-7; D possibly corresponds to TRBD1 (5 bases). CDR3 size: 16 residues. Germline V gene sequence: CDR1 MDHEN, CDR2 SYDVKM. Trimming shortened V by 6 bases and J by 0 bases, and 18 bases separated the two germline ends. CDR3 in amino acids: CASRKGASYSSYEQYF. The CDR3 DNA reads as TGTGCCAGCAGAAAAGGGGCCTCATACTCCTCCTACGAGCAGTACTTC.

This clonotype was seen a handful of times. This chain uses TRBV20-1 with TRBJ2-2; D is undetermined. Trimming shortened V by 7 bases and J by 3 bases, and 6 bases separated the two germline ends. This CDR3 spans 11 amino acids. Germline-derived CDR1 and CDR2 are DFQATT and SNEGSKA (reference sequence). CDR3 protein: CSVPHTGELFF. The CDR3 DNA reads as TGCAGTGTACCGCACACCGGGGAGCTGTTTTTT.

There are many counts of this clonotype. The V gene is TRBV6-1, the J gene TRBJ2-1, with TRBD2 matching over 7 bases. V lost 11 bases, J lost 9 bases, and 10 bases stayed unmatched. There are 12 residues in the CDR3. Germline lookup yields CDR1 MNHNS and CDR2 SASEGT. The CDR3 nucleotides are TGTGCCTCTCAAGCGGGGACGGCTGAGCAGTTCTTC. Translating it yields CASQAGTAEQFF.

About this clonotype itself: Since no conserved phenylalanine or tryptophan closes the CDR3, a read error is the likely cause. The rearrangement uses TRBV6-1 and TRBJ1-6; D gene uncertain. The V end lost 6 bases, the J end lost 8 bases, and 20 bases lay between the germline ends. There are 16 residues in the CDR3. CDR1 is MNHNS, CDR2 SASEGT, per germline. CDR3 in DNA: TGTGCCAGCAGAGTCTCGGACGGTTCGGTGTATTCACCCCTCCACTCT. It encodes CASRVSDGSVYSPLHS.

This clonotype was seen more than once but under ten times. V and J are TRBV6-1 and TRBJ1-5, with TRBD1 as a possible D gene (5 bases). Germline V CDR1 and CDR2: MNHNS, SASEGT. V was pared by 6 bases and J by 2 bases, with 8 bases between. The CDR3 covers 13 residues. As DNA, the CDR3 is TGTGCCAGCAGCGACAGTCGCAATCAGCCCCAGCATTTT. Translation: CASSDSRNQPQHF.